This T cell receptor (beta chain) was sequenced for a study of T cells in Graves' hyperthyroidism and ophthalmopathy. The sample holds many counts of this clonotype. Using RNA transcripts as the source, TCR beta CDR3 regions were amplified. RT-PCR in the first round (using the HTBI primer set) targeted the TCR CDR3. Using its own MiXCR run on the multiplex PCR reads, TCRdb lists one record per CDR3 protein. Altogether hundreds of thousands of distinct CDR3 sequences are present, under 20% being singletons, with the ten largest covering 15% to 20%. Trimming removed 4 bases at V and 6 bases at J, with 21 bases between. The CDR3 is 16 amino acids. From germline, CDR1 is SGHRS and CDR2 YFSETQ. This blood was taken when hyperthyroidism was first diagnosed, before any ophthalmopathy symptoms existed.

This receptor was identified in a woman aged 50 to 65 with Graves' hyperthyroidism that later progressed to Graves' ophthalmopathy. Sequencing was carried out using blood. The rearrangement joins TRBV5-1 to TRBJ2-3; D is uncertain. As DNA, the CDR3 is TGCGCCAGCAGCCTCCAGGCCACAGCATCATCCGATACGCAGTATTTT. Its translation: CASSLQATASSDTQYF.